This TCR beta chain was captured by sequencing in a study of blood T cell repertoires in COVID-19. Seattle researchers signed up patients amid active infection and tracked them longitudinally. In the authors' methods: Quantification of nucleated cells was approximated via reference gene primer amplification. Repertoires were generated with immunoSEQ multiplex PCR, while TCRdb's copy carries only in-frame clones and drops some. The V and J calls and clone size are taken from that table; D and trimming were inferred from the DNA. The table shows approximately 53,000 clones, with 80% to 85% occurring only once. Sequences were obtained from peripheral blood. This receptor was obtained from an elderly woman with COVID-19, enrolled during active disease.

CDR3 loop: CASSEWASGSYEQYF. In DNA form, the CDR3 reads TGTGCCAGCAGTGAGTGGGCTAGCGGGAGTTACGAGCAGTACTTC. This sequence joins TRBV6-1 and TRBJ2-7; 10 bases fit TRBD2. V trimming: 3 bases; J trimming: 4 bases; junction bases outside the gene matches: 6. The CDR3 has 15 amino acids. Germline lookup yields CDR1 MNHNS and CDR2 SASEGT.